A selection of T cell receptor beta chains follows, all from one sample in a study of human T cells and chemical hapten exposure. TCRdb re-derived calls from the RACE reads in MiXCR, one entry per CDR3 protein. Of about 400,000 distinct CDR3 sequences detected, just under 6.5% appear once; the ten largest clones hold about 5.6%. The sample was whole blood, taken in connection with sensitization to the hapten diphenylcyclopropenone (DPC). These receptors were taken from a woman under 30 with alopecia areata. Some clones in this sample may be carry-over from other donors' samples. The CDR3 runs from the conserved cysteine through the conserved F or W. Fields, in order: V gene, D gene, J gene, clone size, CDR3 DNA, CDR3 protein. A D gene is named only where the DNA matches it firmly. Clone sizes are given selectively: once, few, many, or a class where the clone is expanded.

>TRBV7-2|TRBD1|TRBJ1-2|NA
TGTGCCAGCAGCCCACAGGACAGGGGCTATGGCTACACCTTC
CASSPQDRGYGYTF
>TRBV20-1|NA|TRBJ1-5|many
TGCAGTGCTTTCAGGGGCAATCAGCCCCAGCATTTT
CSAFRGNQPQHF
>TRBV29-1|NA|TRBJ1-3|many
TGCAGCGTTGTAAGCCCGAGCTCTGGAAACACCATATATTTT
CSVVSPSSGNTIYF
>TRBV5-6|NA|TRBJ2-6|many
TGTGCCAGCAGCTTGGGCCTAACTGGGGCCAACGTCCTGACTTTC
CASSLGLTGANVLTF
>TRBV12-3/TRBV12-4|NA|TRBJ1-1|NA
TGTGCCAGCAACCCTTATCGGCTGACAGGCCAGAACACTGAAGCTTTCTTT
CASNPYRLTGQNTEAFF
>TRBV12-3/TRBV12-4|NA|TRBJ2-1|few
TGTGCCAGCAGTTTATCTAGGAGGGGGGGCCGTAATGAGCAGTTCTTC
CASSLSRRGGRNEQFF
>TRBV29-1|NA|TRBJ1-1|many
TGCAGCGTTGAAGGCAGTAGGGTGAACACTGAAGCTTTCTTT
CSVEGSRVNTEAFF
>TRBV11-3|NA|TRBJ1-4|many
TGTGCCAGCAGCGAGCACAGAAATGAAAAACTGTTTTTT
CASSEHRNEKLFF
>TRBV12-3/TRBV12-4|NA|TRBJ1-5|many
TGTGCCAGCAGCATAGAGGGTCAGCCCCAGCATTTT
CASSIEGQPQHF
>TRBV5-6|NA|TRBJ1-6|NA
TGTGCCAGCAGCTTGTCCACAGGGCCGATTTCACCCCTCCACTTT
CASSLSTGPISPLHF
>TRBV14|NA|TRBJ2-1|NA
TGTGCCAACCAAGGGGCTTACAATGAGCAGTTCTTC
CANQGAYNEQFF
>TRBV5-1|NA|TRBJ2-3|many
TGCGCCAGCAGCTTGGAGGCAGGGGGGGCCACAGATACGCAGTATTTT
CASSLEAGGATDTQYF
>TRBV24-1|NA|TRBJ2-1|NA
TGTGCCACCAGTGACTCCGCTAGTGGGGGAAGGAATGGGCAGTTCTTC
CATSDSASGGRNGQFF
>TRBV6-5|NA|TRBJ1-6|many
TGTGCCAGCAGTTACCCGGGTTCACCCCTCCACTTT
CASSYPGSPLHF
>TRBV29-1|NA|TRBJ1-5|many
TGCAGCGCTGAGGCCACTGTCCGGGACGGCTTAAATCAGCCCCAGCATTTT
CSAEATVRDGLNQPQHF
>TRBV5-1|TRBD2|TRBJ2-5|once
TGCGCCAGCAGCTTCGGACTAGCGAGTCAAGAGACCCAGTACTTC
CASSFGLASQETQYF
>TRBV3-1|NA|TRBJ1-1|many
TGTGCCAGCAGCCAAGAGATGTTGAACACTGAAGCTTTCTTT
CASSQEMLNTEAFF
>TRBV3-1|TRBD2|TRBJ2-2|few
TGTGCCAGCAGCCCTAGACCCACCGGGACTAGCGGGGGGTATGTCGGGGAGCTGTTTTTT
CASSPRPTGTSGGYVGELFF
>TRBV12-3/TRBV12-4|NA|TRBJ2-7|few
TGTGCCACCTCAGAGACTAGTGTGAGTGAGCAGTACTTC
CATSETSVSEQYF
>TRBV6-1|TRBD1|TRBJ1-6|few
TGTGCCAGCGCCGTTAGGGACAGCGGGTCCTCACCCCTCCACTTT
CASAVRDSGSSPLHF
>TRBV7-2|NA|TRBJ2-1|many
TGTGCCAGCAGCTTAGCGAGGACAGATCTTTCAATGTGGCAGTTCTTC
CASSLARTDLSMWQFF
>TRBV5-1|NA|TRBJ1-1|NA
TGCGCCAGCAGCTTGGGAGTGGGAGATTGGGGACTAACTGAAGCTTTCTTT
CASSLGVGDWGLTEAFF
>TRBV7-2|TRBD1|TRBJ2-1|few
TGTGCCAGCAGCTTAAGAGGGACAGTTGTTTACAATGAGCAGTTCTTC
CASSLRGTVVYNEQFF
>TRBV4-3|NA|TRBJ2-7|many
TGCGCCAGCAGCCCCCAGCAGGGAGCTGGCGAGCAGTACTTC
CASSPQQGAGEQYF
>TRBV9|TRBD1|TRBJ1-4|NA
TGTGCCAGCAGCCCCAGGGGGGAAGCTAATGAAAAACTGTTTTTT
CASSPRGEANEKLFF
>TRBV6-5|NA|TRBJ1-1|few
TGTGCCAGCAGTTACTCGAACAGACCCGGCACTGAAGCTTTCTTT
CASSYSNRPGTEAFF